Sequencing of this T cell receptor beta chain was carried out in a study of metastatic and nonmetastatic thyroid tumors. TCRdb used MiXCR to call clones anew from the PCR reads. The table has over 70,000 clones, roughly 18% seen once. No patient had received any treatment before thyroid surgery. The CDR3 consists of 14 residues. V was shortened by 8 bases and J by 9 bases, with 20 bases between the two germline ends. The germline CDR1 and CDR2 sequences are DFQATT and SNEGSKA (reference sequence). The TCR comes from a female donor with papillary thyroid cancer or a benign thyroid nodule (not recorded which). Some clones in this sample may be carry-over from other donors' samples. Source material: blood. This chain links TRBV20-1 with TRBJ1-6; D remains ambiguous. The CDR3, as DNA: TGCAGTCCACAGCCCGGGAACACGATTTCACCCCTCCACTTT. This gives the protein CSPQPGNTISPLHF.